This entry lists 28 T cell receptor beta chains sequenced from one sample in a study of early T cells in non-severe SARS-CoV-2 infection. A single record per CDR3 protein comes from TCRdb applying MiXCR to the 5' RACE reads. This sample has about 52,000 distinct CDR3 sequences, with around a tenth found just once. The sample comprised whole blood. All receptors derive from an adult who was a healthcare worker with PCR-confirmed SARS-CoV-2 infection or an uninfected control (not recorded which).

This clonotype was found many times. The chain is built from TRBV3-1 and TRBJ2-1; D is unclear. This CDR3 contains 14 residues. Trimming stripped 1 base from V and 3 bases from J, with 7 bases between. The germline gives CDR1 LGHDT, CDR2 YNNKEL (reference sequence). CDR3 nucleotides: TGTGCCAGCAGCCAAGGAAGCTACTACAATGAGCAGTTCTTC. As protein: CASSQGSYYNEQFF.

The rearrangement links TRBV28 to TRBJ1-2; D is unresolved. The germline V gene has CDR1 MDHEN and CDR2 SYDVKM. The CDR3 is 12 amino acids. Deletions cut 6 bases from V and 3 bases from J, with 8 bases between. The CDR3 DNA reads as TGTGCCAGCAGAACAGACTACTATGGCTACACCTTC. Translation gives CASRTDYYGYTF.

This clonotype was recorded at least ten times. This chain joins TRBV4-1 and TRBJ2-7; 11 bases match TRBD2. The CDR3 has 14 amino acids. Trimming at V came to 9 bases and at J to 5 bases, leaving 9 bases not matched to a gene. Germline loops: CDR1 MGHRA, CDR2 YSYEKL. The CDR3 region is CASRIAGGFDEQYF. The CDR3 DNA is TGCGCCAGTCGGATAGCGGGGGGGTTCGACGAGCAGTACTTC.

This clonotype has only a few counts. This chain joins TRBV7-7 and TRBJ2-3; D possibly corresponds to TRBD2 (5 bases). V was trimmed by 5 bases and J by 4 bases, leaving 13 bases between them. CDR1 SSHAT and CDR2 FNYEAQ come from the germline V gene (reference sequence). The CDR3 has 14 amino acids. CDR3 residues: CASSPDIGADTQYF. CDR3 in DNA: TGTGCCAGCAGCCCCGATATCGGGGCAGATACGCAGTATTTT.

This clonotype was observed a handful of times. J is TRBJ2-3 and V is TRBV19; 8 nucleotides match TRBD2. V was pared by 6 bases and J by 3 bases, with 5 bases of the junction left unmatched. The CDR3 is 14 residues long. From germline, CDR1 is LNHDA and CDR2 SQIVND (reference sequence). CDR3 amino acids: CASSSGTRTDTQYF. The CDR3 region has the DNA TGTGCCAGTAGCTCCGGGACTAGGACAGATACGCAGTATTTT.

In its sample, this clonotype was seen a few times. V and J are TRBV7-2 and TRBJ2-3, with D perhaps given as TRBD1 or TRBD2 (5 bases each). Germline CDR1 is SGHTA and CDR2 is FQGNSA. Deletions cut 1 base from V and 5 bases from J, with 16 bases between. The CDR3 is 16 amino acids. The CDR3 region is CASSLVGTPGLDTQYF. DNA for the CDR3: TGTGCCAGCAGCTTAGTTGGGACCCCCGGGCTAGATACGCAGTATTTT.

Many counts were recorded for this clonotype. The CDR3 DNA sequence: TGTGCCAGCAGTTTTGTCCTCGTCCCCTCTGGAAACACCATATATTTT. As protein: CASSFVLVPSGNTIYF. The rearrangement links TRBV28 to TRBJ1-3; no definite D call. Germline V lookup: CDR1 MDHEN, CDR2 SYDVKM. V was shortened by 3 bases and J by 0 bases, with 12 bases between the two germline ends. This CDR3 is built from 16 residues.

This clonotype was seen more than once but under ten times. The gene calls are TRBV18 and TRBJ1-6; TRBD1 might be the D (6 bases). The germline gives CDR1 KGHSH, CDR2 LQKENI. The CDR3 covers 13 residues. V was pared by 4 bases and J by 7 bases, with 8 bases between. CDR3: CASSLDSNSPLHF. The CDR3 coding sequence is TGTGCCAGCTCACTGGACAGCAATTCACCCCTCCACTTT. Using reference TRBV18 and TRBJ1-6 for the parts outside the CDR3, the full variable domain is NAGVMQNPRHLVRRRGQEARLRCSPMKGHSHVYWYRQLPEEGLKFMVYLQKENIIDESGMPKERFSAEFPKEGPSILRIQQVVRGDSAAYFCASSLDSNSPLHFGNGTRLTVT.

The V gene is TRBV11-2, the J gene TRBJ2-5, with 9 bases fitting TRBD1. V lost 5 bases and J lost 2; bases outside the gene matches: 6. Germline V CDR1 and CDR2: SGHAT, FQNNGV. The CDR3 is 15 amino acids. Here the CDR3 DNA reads TGTGCCAGCAGCGTAGGGACAGGGTCTCAAGAGACCCAGTACTTC. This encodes CASSVGTGSQETQYF.

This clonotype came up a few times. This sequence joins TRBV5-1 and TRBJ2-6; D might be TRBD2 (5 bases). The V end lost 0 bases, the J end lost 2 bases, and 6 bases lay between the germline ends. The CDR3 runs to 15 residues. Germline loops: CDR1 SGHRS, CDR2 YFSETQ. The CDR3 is CASSLVRAGANVLTF. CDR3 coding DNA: TGCGCCAGCAGCTTGGTGAGGGCTGGGGCCAACGTCCTGACTTTC. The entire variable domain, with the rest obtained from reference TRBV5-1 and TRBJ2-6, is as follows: KAGVTQTPRYLIKTRGQQVTLSCSPISGHRSVSWYQQTPGQGLQFLFEYFSETQRNKGNFPGRFSGRQFSNSRSEMNVSTLELGDSALYLCASSLVRAGANVLTFGAGSRLTVL.

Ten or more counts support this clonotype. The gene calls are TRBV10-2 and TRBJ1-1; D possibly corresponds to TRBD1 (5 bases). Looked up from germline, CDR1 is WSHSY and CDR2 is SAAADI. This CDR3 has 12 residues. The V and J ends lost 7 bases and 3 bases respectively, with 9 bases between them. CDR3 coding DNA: TGCGCCAGCACGGGGGGTGACACTGAAGCTTTCTTT. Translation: CASTGGDTEAFF.

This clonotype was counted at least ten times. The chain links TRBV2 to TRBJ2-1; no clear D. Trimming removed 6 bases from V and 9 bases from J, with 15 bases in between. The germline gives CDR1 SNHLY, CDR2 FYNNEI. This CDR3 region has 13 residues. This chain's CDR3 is CASSQAPRVEQFF. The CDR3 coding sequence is TGTGCCAGCAGCCAGGCCCCTCGTGTTGAGCAGTTCTTC.

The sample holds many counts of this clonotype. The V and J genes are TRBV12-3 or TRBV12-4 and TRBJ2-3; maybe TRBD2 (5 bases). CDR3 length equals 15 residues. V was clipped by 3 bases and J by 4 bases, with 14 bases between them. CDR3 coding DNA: TGTGCCAGCAGTTTTAGGAGTATGAGGGCAGATACGCAGTATTTT. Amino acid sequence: CASSFRSMRADTQYF.

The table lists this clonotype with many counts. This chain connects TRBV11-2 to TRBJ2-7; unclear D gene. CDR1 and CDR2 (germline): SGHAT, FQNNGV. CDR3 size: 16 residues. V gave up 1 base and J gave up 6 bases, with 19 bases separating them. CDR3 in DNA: TGTGCCAGCAGCTTAGGAGTCAGGTACACTTCCGCCGAGCAGTACTTC. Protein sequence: CASSLGVRYTSAEQYF.

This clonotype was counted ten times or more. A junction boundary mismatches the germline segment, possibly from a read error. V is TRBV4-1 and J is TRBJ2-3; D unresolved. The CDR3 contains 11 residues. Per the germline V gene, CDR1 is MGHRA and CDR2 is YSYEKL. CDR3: CASSQVGPPDF. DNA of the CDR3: TGCGCCAGCAGCCAAGTCGGGCCTCCGGATTTT.

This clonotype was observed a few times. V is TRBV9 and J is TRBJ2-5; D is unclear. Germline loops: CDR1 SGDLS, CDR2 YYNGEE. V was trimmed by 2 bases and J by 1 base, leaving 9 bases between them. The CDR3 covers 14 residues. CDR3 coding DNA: TGTGCCAGCAGCGTTAAACCTACCCAAGAGACCCAGTACTTC. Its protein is CASSVKPTQETQYF.

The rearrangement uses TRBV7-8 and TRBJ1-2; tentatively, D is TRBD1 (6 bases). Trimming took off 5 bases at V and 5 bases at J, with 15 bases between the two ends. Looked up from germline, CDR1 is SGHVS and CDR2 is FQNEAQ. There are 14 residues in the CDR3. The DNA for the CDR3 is TGTGCCAGCAGCCCAGCCGGGACACAATATGGCTACACCTTC. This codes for CASSPAGTQYGYTF.

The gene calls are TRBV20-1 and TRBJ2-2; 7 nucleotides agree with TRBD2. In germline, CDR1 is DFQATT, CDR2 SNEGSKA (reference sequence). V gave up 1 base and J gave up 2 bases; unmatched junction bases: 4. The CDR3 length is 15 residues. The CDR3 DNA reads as TGCAGTGCTAGAGTATTAGCGGGTAACACCGGGGAGCTGTTTTTT. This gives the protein CSARVLAGNTGELFF.

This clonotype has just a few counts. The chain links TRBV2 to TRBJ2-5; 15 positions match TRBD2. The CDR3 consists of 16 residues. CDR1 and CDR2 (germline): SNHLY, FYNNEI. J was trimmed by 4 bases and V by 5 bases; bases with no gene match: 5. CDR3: CASSPRTSGGVETQYF. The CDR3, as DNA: TGTGCCAGCAGTCCCCGGACTAGCGGGGGGGTAGAGACCCAGTACTTC.

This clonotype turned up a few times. The CDR3 is CASSVGASGGHNEQFF. In nucleotides, the CDR3 is TGTGCCAGCAGCGTAGGAGCTAGCGGGGGCCACAATGAGCAGTTCTTC. The chain carries TRBV9 and TRBJ2-1, with TRBD2 matching over 10 bases. Germline V lookup: CDR1 SGDLS, CDR2 YYNGEE. This CDR3 is built from 16 residues. V dropped 0 bases and J dropped 5; count of bases not matched to a gene: 5.

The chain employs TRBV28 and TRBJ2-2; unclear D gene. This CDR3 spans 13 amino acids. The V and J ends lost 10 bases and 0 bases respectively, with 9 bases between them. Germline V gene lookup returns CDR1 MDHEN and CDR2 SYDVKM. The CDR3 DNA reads TGTGCCAACGGTAGCCCGAACACCGGGGAGCTGTTTTTT. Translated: CANGSPNTGELFF. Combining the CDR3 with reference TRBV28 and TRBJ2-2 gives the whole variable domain DVKVTQSSRYLVKRTGEKVFLECVQDMDHENMFWYRQDPGLGLRLIYFSYDVKMKEKGDIPEGYSVSREKKERFSLILESASTNQTSMYLCANGSPNTGELFFGEGSRLTVL.

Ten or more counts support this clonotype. The CDR3 region is CSVVRTWGTDTQYF. CDR3 bases: TGCAGCGTTGTACGGACATGGGGCACAGATACGCAGTATTTT. This chain connects TRBV29-1 to TRBJ2-3; weak D call: TRBD1 (5 bases). Germline V gives CDR1 SQVTM, CDR2 ANQGSEA. The V end lost 4 bases, the J end lost 1 base, and 12 bases lay between the germline ends. The CDR3 spans 14 residues.

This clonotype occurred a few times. CDR3 DNA sequence: TGTGCCAGCAGTTCCCAGCGGGAACAAGAGACCCAGTACTTC. Translated: CASSSQREQETQYF. The chain uses TRBV27 and TRBJ2-5; 7 bases map to TRBD2. This CDR3 is 14 amino acids long. V was clipped by 4 bases and J by 2 bases; unmatched bases: 4. The germline gives CDR1 MNHEY, CDR2 SMNVEV (reference sequence).

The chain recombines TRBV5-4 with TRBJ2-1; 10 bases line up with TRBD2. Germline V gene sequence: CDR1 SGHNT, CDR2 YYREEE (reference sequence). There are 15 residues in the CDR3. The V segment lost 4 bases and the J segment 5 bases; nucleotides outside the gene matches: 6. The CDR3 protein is CASSPSAGGNNEQFF. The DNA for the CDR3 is TGTGCCAGCAGCCCATCAGCGGGGGGGAACAATGAGCAGTTCTTC.

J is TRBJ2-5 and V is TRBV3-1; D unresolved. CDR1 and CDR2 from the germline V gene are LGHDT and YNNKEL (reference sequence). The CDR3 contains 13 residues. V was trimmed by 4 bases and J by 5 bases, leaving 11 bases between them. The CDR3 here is CASSRGLGETQYF. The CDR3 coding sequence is TGTGCCAGCAGCCGGGGTCTGGGGGAGACCCAGTACTTC.

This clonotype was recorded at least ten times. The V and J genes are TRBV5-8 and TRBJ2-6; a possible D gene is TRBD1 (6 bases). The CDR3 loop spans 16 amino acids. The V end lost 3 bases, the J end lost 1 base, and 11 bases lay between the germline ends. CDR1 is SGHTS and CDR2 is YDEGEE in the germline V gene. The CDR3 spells CASSSYRASGANVLTF. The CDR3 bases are TGTGCCAGCAGCTCTTACAGGGCATCTGGGGCCAACGTCCTGACTTTC.

The CDR3 region has the DNA TGCGCCAGCAGTCCTGTGGACAGGGGTTCCGGCGAGCAGTACTTC. Translated, it gives CASSPVDRGSGEQYF. This chain joins TRBV10-1 and TRBJ2-7; 9 bases are a match to TRBD1. CDR1 is WNHNN, CDR2 SYGVQD, per germline (reference sequence). The CDR3 has 15 amino acids. Losses at the gene ends were 5 bases for V and 6 bases for J; bases not matched to a gene: 11.

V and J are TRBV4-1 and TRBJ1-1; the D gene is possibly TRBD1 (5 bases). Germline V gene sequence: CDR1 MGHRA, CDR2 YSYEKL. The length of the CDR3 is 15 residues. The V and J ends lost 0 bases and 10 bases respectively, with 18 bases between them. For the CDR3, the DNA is TGCGCCAGCAGCCAAGATACCAGGAGGGGACTGGGAGCTTTCTTT. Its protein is CASSQDTRRGLGAFF.